This T cell receptor beta chain was captured by sequencing in a study of blood T cell repertoires in COVID-19. Across the study: Sources were T cells, B-cell-depleted T cells, or PBMCs; the material itself was cDNA or gDNA.

Deletions cut 6 bases from V and 6 bases from J, with 12 bases between. The CDR3 sequence is 13 residues long. Germline CDR1 LGHNT, CDR2 FRNRAP. In the authors' workflow: Reference gene primers were amplified, and this amplification served to estimate nucleated cell counts. This table comes from immunoSEQ multiplex PCR, and its TCRdb copy is limited to in-frame clones, with some not included. V, J and clone size are those of that table, while D and trimming were read from the DNA. The table lists 250,000 to 300,000 clones, over 70% of them singletons. Sequences were obtained from peripheral blood. The sequence was obtained from a woman older than 75 with acute or convalescent COVID-19. The chain uses TRBV12-5 and TRBJ2-4, with a weak D call TRBD2 (6 bases). The CDR3 nucleotides are TGTGCTAGTGGGCGGGGAGGTACAAACATTCAGTACTTC. Protein: CASGRGGTNIQYF.